A selection of T cell receptor beta chains follows, all from one sample in a study of regulatory T cells in long-lasting Graves disease. Using its own MiXCR run on the multiplex PCR reads, TCRdb lists one record per CDR3 protein. In the table there are 600,000 to 850,000 distinct CDR3 sequences, around 30% of which are singletons. The sample in question was peripheral blood mononuclear cells (PBMCs), obtained when the disease was refractory, from a patient treated with antithyroid drugs. Receptors originate from a female donor with Graves disease. The CDR3 runs from the conserved cysteine through the conserved F or W. Fields, in order: clone size, D gene, V gene, J gene, CDR3 DNA, CDR3 protein. The D gene is left open where the match is weak. Clone size is stated in some rows and not others, as once, few, many or a class when expanded.

few,-,TRBV20-1,TRBJ2-7,TGCAGTGCTAGAGCGGGCTCTGGGGTGAGGGAGCAGTACTTC,CSARAGSGVREQYF
-,-,TRBV4-1,TRBJ2-7,TGCGCCAGCAGCCAAATCAGGGGGGGATACGAGCAGTACTTC,CASSQIRGGYEQYF
-,TRBD1,TRBV18,TRBJ1-5,TGTGCCAGCTCAAAGACAGGGCTAAATCAGCCCCAGCATTTT,CASSKTGLNQPQHF
few,-,TRBV5-1,TRBJ2-2,TGCGCCAGCAGCCGGATGGTGGGCACCGGGGAGCTGTTTTTT,CASSRMVGTGELFF
-,-,TRBV6-1,TRBJ1-5,TGTGCCAGCCGTCCAACGGGCGAGGGCAATCAGCCCCAGCATTTT,CASRPTGEGNQPQHF
many,TRBD1,TRBV28,TRBJ1-2,TGTGCCAGCAGTTTGTCTAGTGGACAGGGAAACTATGGCTACACCTTC,CASSLSSGQGNYGYTF
many,-,TRBV2,TRBJ2-7,TGTGCCAGCAGGGACAGAACCTACGAGCAGTACTTC,CASRDRTYEQYF
few,-,TRBV7-2,TRBJ1-5,TGTGCCAGCAGCTCCCGGGACGGGCCGGGGGCCCAGCATTTT,CASSSRDGPGAQHF
few,TRBD2,TRBV20-1,TRBJ2-7,TGCAGTGCTAGAAAGGGGGGGGGACTAGCGGTTTACGAGCAGTACTTC,CSARKGGGLAVYEQYF
-,TRBD2,TRBV3-1,TRBJ2-7,TGTGCCAGCAGTCCGGGGGGTAGTTCCGAGCAGTACTTC,CASSPGGSSEQYF
many,-,TRBV30,TRBJ1-2,TGTGCCTGGTCAGAACTCTATGGCTACACCTTC,CAWSELYGYTF
few,TRBD1,TRBV25-1,TRBJ1-5,TGTGCCAGCAGCGGGACAGGGGATAATCAGCCCCAGCATTTT,CASSGTGDNQPQHF
-,-,TRBV3-1,TRBJ2-5,TGTGCCAGCAGCCAAGATCTCCAGTTCCAAGAGACCCAGTACTTC,CASSQDLQFQETQYF
few,-,TRBV20-1,TRBJ2-2,TGCAGTGCTACGGGCATCCGGGGCACCGGGGAGCTGTTTTTT,CSATGIRGTGELFF
few,TRBD2,TRBV6-1,TRBJ2-3,TGTGCCAGCAAGAACCTCGGGGGGGTAAGCACAGATACGCAGTATTTT,CASKNLGGVSTDTQYF
-,-,TRBV6-1,TRBJ2-2,TGTGCCAGCAGTCGGAAGGTCCTGACCGGGGAGCTGTTTTTT,CASSRKVLTGELFF
few,TRBD1,TRBV19,TRBJ2-7,TGTGCCAGTAGTGACCGGACAGGGGGCTACGAGCAGTACTTC,CASSDRTGGYEQYF
many,-,TRBV2,TRBJ2-7,TGTGCCAGCAACGCCGGGACCAGAGTAGACGAGCAGTACTTC,CASNAGTRVDEQYF
many,-,TRBV2,TRBJ1-2,TGTGCCAGCAGTCTCAAACCAGGGGAAGGCTACACCTTC,CASSLKPGEGYTF
-,-,TRBV6-1,TRBJ1-1,TGTGCCAGCAGCGTCGTGGGCACTGAAGCTTTCTTT,CASSVVGTEAFF
-,TRBD1,TRBV20-1,TRBJ1-3,TGCAGTGCCCGGACAGGGAATGGAAACACCATATATTTT,CSARTGNGNTIYF
-,TRBD1,TRBV20-1,TRBJ1-2,TGCAGTGTTAAGAAGGGGGCGGACTATGGCTACACCTTC,CSVKKGADYGYTF
few,-,TRBV10-3,TRBJ1-1,TGTGCCATCAGTGAGTCGCGCACGAACACTGAAGCTTTCTTT,CAISESRTNTEAFF
-,TRBD2,TRBV5-1,TRBJ2-7,TGCGCCAGCAGCCCACCGACTAGCGGAGGAACCTACGAGCAGTACTTC,CASSPPTSGGTYEQYF
few,TRBD1,TRBV6-1,TRBJ2-7,TGTGCCAGCGAGGGGGCAGGGGCCTACGAGCAGTACTTC,CASEGAGAYEQYF
-,-,TRBV7-3,TRBJ1-2,TGTGCCAGCAGCTTAACCCCCATAGGGGGGTCCTATGGCTACACCTTC,CASSLTPIGGSYGYTF
-,TRBD1,TRBV6-1,TRBJ1-2,TGTGCCAGCAGCCAGACAGGGGCCCTCAACTATGGCTACACCTTC,CASSQTGALNYGYTF
-,TRBD1,TRBV6-1,TRBJ2-7,TGTGCCAGCAACTACAGGGGGACCTACGAGCAGTACTTC,CASNYRGTYEQYF
-,-,TRBV5-1,TRBJ2-2,TGCGCCAGCAGCCGCGGGACAGCGGACACCGGGGAGCTGTTTTTT,CASSRGTADTGELFF